This T cell receptor beta chain was profiled in a study of T cell repertoires in cytomegalovirus infection. The overall study: Signatures in public TCR beta sequences pointed to both CMV infection and matching HLA type. Findings and caveats of the study: Summed frequency of shared TCR beta families picked out CMV carriers who also had the relevant HLA. The ex vivo response was dominated by HLA-C-restricted CMV-specific TCR beta clonotypes.

TCRdb ran MiXCR on the reads and lists one entry per CDR3 protein. The data show 200,000 to 300,000 distinct CDR3 sequences, with approximately 13% seen just once and about 10% held by the top ten. Trimming left V 3 bases short and J 1 base short, with 18 bases between. There are 17 residues in the CDR3. CDR1 MGHRA and CDR2 YSYEKL come from the germline V gene. To note about this clonotype: What it binds is unknown.

This chain links TRBV4-1 with TRBJ1-1; D gene unclear. The receptor comes from a human donor in good health (CMV status not recorded). Some clones in this sample may be carry-over from other donors' samples. What was sequenced was PBMCs. This CDR3 is CASSHPPAAAGNTEAFF. As DNA, the CDR3 is TGCGCCAGCAGCCACCCCCCCGCCGCAGCTGGGAACACTGAAGCTTTCTTT.